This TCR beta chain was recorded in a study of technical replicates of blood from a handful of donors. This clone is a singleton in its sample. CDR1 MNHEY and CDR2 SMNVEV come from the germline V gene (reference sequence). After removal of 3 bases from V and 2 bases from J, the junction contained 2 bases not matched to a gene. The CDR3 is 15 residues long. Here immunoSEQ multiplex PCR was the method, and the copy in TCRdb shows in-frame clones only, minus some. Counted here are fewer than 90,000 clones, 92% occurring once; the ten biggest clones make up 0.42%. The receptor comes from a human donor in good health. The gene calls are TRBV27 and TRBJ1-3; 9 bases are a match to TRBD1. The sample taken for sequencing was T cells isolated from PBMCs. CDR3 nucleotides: TGTGCCAGCAGTTTGACAGGGGGGGCTGGAAACACCATATATTTT. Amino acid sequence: CASSLTGGAGNTIYF.